This T cell receptor beta chain was recorded in a study of beta chain features in type 1 diabetes. All of the isolated RNA was reverse transcribed, so expressed TCRB transcripts were sequenced. Assay used: immunoSEQ multiplex PCR; TCRdb lists only in-frame clones, some missing. The table has 150,000 to 200,000 clones, 8% to 9.5% seen once; the top ten hold about 0.5%. The germline CDR1 and CDR2 sequences are GTSNPN and SVGIG (reference sequence). Unmatched junction bases numbered 2, after V lost 2 bases and J lost 9 bases. This CDR3 comprises 11 residues. Study outcomes and limitations: All four CD4+ subsets of Type 1 diabetes patients contained TCRB CDR3s that were moderately but significantly shorter.

This clone was counted a few times. The antigen remains unidentified. Sample: central memory CD4+ T cells from blood. The TCR comes from a woman in her late teens or twenties with type 1 diabetes. The chain recombines TRBV30 with TRBJ2-3; 7 bases agree with TRBD1. DNA for the CDR3: TGTGCCTGGAGTCAGGGGGAGACGCAGTATTTT. Protein: CAWSQGETQYF.